This record covers a single TCR beta chain. The CDR3 consists of 17 residues. V gave up 0 bases and J gave up 6 bases; unmatched junction bases: 7. Germline values: CDR1 LGHNA, CDR2 YNFKEQ. This record comes from a study of blood T cell repertoires in COVID-19. Libraries were prepared by immunoSEQ multiplex PCR; TCRdb keeps only in-frame clonotypes and omits some of them. This table holds approximately 270,000 clones, about 85% found once. The J gene is TRBJ2-1, the V gene TRBV4-2; the match to TRBD2 covers 11 bases. The sample was peripheral blood. The origin of this receptor is a human donor with COVID-19, enrolled during active disease. The donor label of this sample is uncertain. CDR3 loop: CASSQEGSGRVGNEQFF. The CDR3 bases are TGTGCCAGCAGCCAAGAAGGTAGCGGGAGGGTGGGCAATGAGCAGTTCTTC.